The TCR beta chain described here comes from a study of T-cell reconstitution after alpha-beta-depleted transplantation in children. V lost 3 bases to trimming and J lost 7 bases, with 11 bases between them. There are 12 residues in the CDR3. From germline, CDR1 is SGHRS and CDR2 YFSETQ. Unique molecular identifiers were incorporated during preparation of the TCRbeta library. Using its own MiXCR run on the PCR reads, TCRdb lists one record per CDR3 protein. The data show over 400,000 distinct CDR3 sequences, 43% seen once. With regard to this clonotype: The target antigen is unknown.

Whole-study results and caveats: Among T cells one year after transplant, newly produced cells accounted for most counts and diversity. It was reported that alpha-beta T cells came from several hundred expanded graft clones (about two months after transplant). Several patients had high TCRbeta diversity at day 60; it came from surviving recipient T cells and thymic progenitors.

This specimen was PBMCs, taken before TCRalphabeta/CD19-depleted stem cell transplant. The V and J genes are TRBV5-1 and TRBJ2-7; either TRBD1 or TRBD2 may supply D (5 bases each). The clonotype comes from a girl aged 2 to 9 with aplastic anemia, due to receive a stem cell transplant. The CDR3 is CASSSGTREQYF. In nucleotides, the CDR3 is TGCGCCAGCAGCTCCGGGACGCGGGAGCAGTACTTC.